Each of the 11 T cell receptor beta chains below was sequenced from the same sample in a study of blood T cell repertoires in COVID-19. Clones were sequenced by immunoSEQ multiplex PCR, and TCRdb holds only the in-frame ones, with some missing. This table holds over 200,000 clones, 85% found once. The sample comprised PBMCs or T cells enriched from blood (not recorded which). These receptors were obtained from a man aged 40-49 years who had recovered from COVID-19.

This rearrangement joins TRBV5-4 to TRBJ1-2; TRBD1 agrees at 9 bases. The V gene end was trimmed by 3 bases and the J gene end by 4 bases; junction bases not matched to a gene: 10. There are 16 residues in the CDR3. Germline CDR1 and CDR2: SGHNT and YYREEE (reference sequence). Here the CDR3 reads CASSSEQGAIIYGYTF. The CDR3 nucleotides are TGTGCCAGCAGCTCCGAACAGGGGGCGATCATCTATGGCTACACCTTC.

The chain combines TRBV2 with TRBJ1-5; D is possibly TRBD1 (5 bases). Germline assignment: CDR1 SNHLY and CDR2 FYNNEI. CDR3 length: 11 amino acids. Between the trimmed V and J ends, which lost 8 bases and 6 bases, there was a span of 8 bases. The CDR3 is CASSQGQPQHF. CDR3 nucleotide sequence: TGTGCCAGCTCTCAGGGTCAGCCCCAGCATTTT.

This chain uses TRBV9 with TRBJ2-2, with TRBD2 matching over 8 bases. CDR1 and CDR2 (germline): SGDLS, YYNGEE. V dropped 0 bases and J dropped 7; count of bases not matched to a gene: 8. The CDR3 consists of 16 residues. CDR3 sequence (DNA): TGTGCCAGCAGCGTAGCTAGCAGGACTAGCCTCGGGGAGCTGTTTTTT. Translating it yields CASSVASRTSLGELFF.

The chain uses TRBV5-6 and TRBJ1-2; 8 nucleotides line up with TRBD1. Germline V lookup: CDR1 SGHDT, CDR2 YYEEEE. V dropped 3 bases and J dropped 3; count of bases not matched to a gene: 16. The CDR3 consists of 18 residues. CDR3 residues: CASSSNRRTTGEDYGYTF. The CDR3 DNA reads TGTGCCAGCAGCTCCAACCGAAGAACGACAGGGGAGGACTATGGCTACACCTTC.

The CDR3 coding sequence is TGTGCCATCAGTGATGGGGGCGCCAGCTATGGCTACACCTTC. Amino acid sequence: CAISDGGASYGYTF. The J gene is TRBJ1-2, the V gene TRBV10-3; weak D call: TRBD1 (6 bases). CDR3 length equals 14 residues. CDR1 ENHRY and CDR2 SYGVKD come from the germline V gene. Trimming took 3 bases from V and 4 from J, leaving 12 bases between them.

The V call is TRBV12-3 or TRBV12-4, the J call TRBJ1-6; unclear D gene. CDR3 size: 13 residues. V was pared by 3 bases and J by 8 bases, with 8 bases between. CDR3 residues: CASSLGRDSPLHF. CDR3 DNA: TGTGCCAGCAGTTTGGGGAGGGATTCACCCCTCCACTTT.

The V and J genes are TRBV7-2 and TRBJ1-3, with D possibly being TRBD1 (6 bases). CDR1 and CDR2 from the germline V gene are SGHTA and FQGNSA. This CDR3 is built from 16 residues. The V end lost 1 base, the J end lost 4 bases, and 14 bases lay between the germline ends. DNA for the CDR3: TGTGCCAGCAGCTTAGAGCGGGGGGCGCGAGGAAACACCATATATTTT. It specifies CASSLERGARGNTIYF.

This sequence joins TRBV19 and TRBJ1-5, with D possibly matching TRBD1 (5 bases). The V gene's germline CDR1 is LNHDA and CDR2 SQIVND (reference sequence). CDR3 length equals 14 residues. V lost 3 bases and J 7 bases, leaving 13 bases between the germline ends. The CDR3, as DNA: TGTGCCAGTAGTATCGTGCAGGGAGGACAGCCCCAGCATTTT. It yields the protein CASSIVQGGQPQHF.

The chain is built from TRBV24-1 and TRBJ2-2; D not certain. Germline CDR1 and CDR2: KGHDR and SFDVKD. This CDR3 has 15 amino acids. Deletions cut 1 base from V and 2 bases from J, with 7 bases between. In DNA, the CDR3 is TGTGCCACCAGTGATTTAAACTACAACACCGGGGAGCTGTTTTTT. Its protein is CATSDLNYNTGELFF.

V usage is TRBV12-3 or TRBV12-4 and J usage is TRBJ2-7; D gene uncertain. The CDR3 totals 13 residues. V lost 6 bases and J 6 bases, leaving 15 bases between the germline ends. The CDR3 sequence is CASRSDSIREQYF. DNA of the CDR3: TGTGCCAGCAGAAGCGACTCTATCCGCGAGCAGTACTTC.

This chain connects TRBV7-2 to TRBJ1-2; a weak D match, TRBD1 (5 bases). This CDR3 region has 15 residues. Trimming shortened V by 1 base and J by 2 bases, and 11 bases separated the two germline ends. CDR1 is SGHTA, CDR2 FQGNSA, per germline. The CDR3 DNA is TGTGCCAGCAGCTTAGTAACCTCAGGGAACTATGGCTACACCTTC. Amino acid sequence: CASSLVTSGNYGYTF.